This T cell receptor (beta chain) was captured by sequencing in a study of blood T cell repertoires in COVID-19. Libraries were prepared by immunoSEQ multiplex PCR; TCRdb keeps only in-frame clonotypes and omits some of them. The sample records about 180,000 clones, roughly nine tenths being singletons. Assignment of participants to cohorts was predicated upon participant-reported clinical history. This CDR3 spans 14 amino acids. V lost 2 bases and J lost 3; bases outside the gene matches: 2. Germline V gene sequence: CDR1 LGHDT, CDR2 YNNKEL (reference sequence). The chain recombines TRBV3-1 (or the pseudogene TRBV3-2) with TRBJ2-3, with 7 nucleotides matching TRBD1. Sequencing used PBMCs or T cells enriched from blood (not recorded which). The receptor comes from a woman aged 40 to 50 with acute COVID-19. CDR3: CASSQQGETDTQYF. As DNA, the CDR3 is TGTGCCAGCAGCCAACAGGGGGAGACAGATACGCAGTATTTT.